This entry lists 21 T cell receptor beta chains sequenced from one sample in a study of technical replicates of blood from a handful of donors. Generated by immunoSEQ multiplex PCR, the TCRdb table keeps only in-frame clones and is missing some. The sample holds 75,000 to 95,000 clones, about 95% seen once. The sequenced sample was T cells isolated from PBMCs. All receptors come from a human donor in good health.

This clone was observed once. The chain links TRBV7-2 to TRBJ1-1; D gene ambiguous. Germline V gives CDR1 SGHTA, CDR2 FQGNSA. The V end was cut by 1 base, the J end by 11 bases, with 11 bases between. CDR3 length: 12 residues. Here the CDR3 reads CASSLGLGWAFF. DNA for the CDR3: TGTGCCAGCAGCTTAGGACTAGGGTGGGCTTTCTTT.

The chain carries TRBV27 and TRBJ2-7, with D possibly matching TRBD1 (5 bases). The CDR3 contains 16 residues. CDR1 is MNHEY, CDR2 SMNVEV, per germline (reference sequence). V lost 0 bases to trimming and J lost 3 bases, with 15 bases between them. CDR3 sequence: CASSLSGLALYYEQYF. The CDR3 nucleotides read TGTGCCAGCAGTTTATCGGGGCTTGCCCTCTACTACGAGCAGTACTTC.

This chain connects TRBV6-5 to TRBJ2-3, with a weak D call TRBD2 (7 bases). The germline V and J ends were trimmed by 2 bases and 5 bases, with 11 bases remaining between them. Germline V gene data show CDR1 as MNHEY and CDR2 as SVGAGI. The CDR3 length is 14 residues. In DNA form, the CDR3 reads TGTGCCAGCAGTTACGGACTAGGGGGAGATACGCAGTATTTT. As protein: CASSYGLGGDTQYF.

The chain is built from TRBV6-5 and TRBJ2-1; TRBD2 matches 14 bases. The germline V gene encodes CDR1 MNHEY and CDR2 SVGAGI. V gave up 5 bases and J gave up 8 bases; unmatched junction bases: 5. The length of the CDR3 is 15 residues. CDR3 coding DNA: TGTGCCAGCAGTGCCGGGACTAGCGGGAGACATGAGCAGTTCTTC. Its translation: CASSAGTSGRHEQFF.

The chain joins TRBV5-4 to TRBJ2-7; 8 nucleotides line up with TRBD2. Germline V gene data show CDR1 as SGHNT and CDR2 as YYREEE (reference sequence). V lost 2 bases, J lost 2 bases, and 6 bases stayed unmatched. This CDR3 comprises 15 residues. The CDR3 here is CASSFRGTSTYEQYF. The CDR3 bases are TGTGCCAGCAGCTTTAGGGGGACTAGTACCTACGAGCAGTACTTC.

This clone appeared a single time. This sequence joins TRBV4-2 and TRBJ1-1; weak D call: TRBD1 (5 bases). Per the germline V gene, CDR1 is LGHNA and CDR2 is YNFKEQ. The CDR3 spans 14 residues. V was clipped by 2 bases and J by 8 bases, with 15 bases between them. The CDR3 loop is CASSQKTGGEEAFF. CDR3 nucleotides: TGTGCCAGCAGCCAAAAAACCGGAGGGGAGGAAGCTTTCTTT.

DNA of the CDR3: TGTGCCAGCAGCTCATGGACAGGGCTGTCTAATGAAAAACTGTTTTTT. Amino acids: CASSSWTGLSNEKLFF. The chain combines TRBV11-2 with TRBJ1-4; 8 nucleotides align to TRBD1. There are 16 residues in the CDR3. With V trimmed by 4 bases and J by 3 bases, 7 bases remained unmatched. The V gene's germline CDR1 is SGHAT and CDR2 FQNNGV.

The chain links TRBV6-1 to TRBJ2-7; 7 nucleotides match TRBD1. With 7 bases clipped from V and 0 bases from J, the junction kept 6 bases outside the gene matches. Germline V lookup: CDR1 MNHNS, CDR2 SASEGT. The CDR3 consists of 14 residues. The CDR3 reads CASIAQGFSYEQYF. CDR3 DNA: TGTGCCAGCATCGCACAGGGGTTCTCCTACGAGCAGTACTTC.

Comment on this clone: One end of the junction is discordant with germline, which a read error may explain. The CDR3 here is CASSEDETSSYEQYF. DNA of the CDR3: TGCGCCAGCAGCGAAGATGAGACTAGCTCCTACGAGCAGTACTTC. The chain links TRBV4-1 to TRBJ2-7, with D perhaps TRBD2 (6 bases). Germline CDR1 MGHRA, CDR2 YSYEKL. The CDR3 loop spans 15 amino acids.

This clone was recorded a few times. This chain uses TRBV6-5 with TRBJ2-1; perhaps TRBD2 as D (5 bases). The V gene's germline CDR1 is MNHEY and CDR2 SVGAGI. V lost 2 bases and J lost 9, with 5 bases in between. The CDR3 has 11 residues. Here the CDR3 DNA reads TGTGCCAGCAGTTACCTAGCTGAGCAGTTCTTC. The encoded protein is CASSYLAEQFF.

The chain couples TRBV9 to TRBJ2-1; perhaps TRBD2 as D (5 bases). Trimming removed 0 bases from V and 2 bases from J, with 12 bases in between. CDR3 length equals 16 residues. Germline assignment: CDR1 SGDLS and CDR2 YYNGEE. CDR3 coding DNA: TGTGCCAGCAGCGTAGGAGGGCAGGTTCCCTACAATGAGCAGTTCTTC. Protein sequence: CASSVGGQVPYNEQFF.

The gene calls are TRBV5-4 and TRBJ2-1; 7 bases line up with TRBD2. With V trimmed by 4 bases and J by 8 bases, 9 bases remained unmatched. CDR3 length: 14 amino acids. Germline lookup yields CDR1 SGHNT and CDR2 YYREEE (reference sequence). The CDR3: CASSVAGVRHEQFF. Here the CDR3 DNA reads TGTGCCAGCAGCGTGGCGGGAGTTCGGCATGAGCAGTTCTTC.

Written as DNA, the CDR3 is TGTGCCACCTTGGACAGGGCACAAGAGACCCAGTACTTC. It yields the protein CATLDRAQETQYF. This chain links TRBV6-1 with TRBJ2-5; TRBD1 agrees at 8 bases. Trimming at V came to 10 bases and at J to 2 bases, leaving 6 bases not matched to a gene. This CDR3 region has 13 residues. Germline CDR1 is MNHNS and CDR2 is SASEGT.

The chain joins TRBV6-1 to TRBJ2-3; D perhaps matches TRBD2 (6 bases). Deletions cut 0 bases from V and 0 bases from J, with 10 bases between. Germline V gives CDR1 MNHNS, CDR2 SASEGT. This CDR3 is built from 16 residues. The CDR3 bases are TGTGCCAGCAGTGAAGCGGGGGGAACTAGCACAGATACGCAGTATTTT. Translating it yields CASSEAGGTSTDTQYF.

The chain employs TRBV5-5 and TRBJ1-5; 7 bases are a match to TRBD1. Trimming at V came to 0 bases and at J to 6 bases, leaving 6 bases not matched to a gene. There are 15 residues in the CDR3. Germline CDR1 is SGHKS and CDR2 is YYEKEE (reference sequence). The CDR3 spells CASSLDRGGGQPQHF. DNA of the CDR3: TGTGCCAGCAGCTTGGACAGGGGAGGAGGTCAGCCCCAGCATTTT.

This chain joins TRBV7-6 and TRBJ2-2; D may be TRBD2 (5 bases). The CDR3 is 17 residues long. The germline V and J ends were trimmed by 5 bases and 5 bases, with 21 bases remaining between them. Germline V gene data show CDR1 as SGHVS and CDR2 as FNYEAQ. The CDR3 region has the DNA TGTGCCAGCAGCCGAACTCCGGGCACTAGTGATACCGGGGAGCTGTTTTTT. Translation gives CASSRTPGTSDTGELFF.

The DNA for the CDR3 is TGCGCCAGCAGCCGCGGGGGAGGGACTGAAGCTTTCTTT. Translating it yields CASSRGGGTEAFF. This chain links TRBV4-1 with TRBJ1-1, with TRBD1 as a possible D gene (5 bases). Trimming took 4 bases from V and 5 from J, leaving 11 bases between them. Germline assignment: CDR1 MGHRA and CDR2 YSYEKL. This CDR3 is 13 amino acids long.

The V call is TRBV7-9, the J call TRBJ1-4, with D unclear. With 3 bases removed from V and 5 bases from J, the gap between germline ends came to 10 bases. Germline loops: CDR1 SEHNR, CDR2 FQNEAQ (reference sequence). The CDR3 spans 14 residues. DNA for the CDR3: TGTGCCAGCAGCTTTAGGCAGGCGAATGAAAAACTGTTTTTT. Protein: CASSFRQANEKLFF.

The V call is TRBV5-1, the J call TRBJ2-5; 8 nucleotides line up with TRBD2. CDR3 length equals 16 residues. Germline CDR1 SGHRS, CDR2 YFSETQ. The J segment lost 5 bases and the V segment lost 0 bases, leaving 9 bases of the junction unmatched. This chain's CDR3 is CASSLAQRESTETQYF. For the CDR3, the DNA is TGCGCCAGCAGCTTGGCCCAGCGGGAGAGTACGGAGACCCAGTACTTC.

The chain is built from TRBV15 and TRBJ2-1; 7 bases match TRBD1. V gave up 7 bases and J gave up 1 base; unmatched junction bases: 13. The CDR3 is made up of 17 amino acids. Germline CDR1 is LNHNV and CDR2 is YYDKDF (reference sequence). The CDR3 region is CATTETGQASSYNEQFF. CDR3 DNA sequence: TGTGCCACCACCGAGACTGGACAGGCTAGTTCCTACAATGAGCAGTTCTTC.

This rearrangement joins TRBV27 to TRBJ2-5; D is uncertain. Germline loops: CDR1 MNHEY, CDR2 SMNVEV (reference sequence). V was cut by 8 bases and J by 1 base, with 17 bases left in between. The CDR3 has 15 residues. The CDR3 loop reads CASGQRALIQETQYF. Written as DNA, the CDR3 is TGTGCCAGCGGCCAGCGCGCCCTAATCCAAGAGACCCAGTACTTC.